This TCR beta chain comes out of a study of cytomegalovirus exposure and HLA in healthy donors. The PCR contained 60 Vbeta and 13 Jbeta primers. Sequenced by immunoSEQ multiplex PCR; TCRdb stores in-frame clones only, minus some. The sample contains more than 85,000 clones, approximately 76% of which appear only once. With regard to this clone: The antigen remains undetermined.

CDR3 length: 15 residues. CDR1 and CDR2 (germline): SEHNR, FQNEAQ (reference sequence). Trimming cost V 4 bases and J 2 bases; bases outside gene matches: 4. Study-wide results and caveats: Some V segments (TRBV6-2 and TRBV6-3 among them) were excluded as indistinguishable.

This chain uses TRBV7-9 with TRBJ2-5; 10 bases line up with TRBD2. The source material was PBMCs. The sequence was obtained from a woman between 45 and 65 years old in good health and CMV-seropositive. CDR3 DNA sequence: TGTGCCAGCAGCTCCGGGACTAGCGTGCAAGAGACCCAGTACTTC. Translating gives CASSSGTSVQETQYF.